This TCR beta chain derives from a study of blood T cell repertoires in COVID-19. Looking at the study overall: Samples taken during acute and convalescent COVID-19 were collected in the United States, Italy and Spain. Sources were T cells, B-cell-depleted T cells, or PBMCs; the material itself was cDNA or gDNA.

Study processing details: Estimated nucleated cell counts came from reference gene primer amplification. Measured with immunoSEQ multiplex PCR; TCRdb has only the in-frame clones, and not every one. That table gives V, J and clone size, and the DNA gave D and trimming. The data contain some 74,000 clones, approximately 79% of them seen just once; the ten biggest clones take up about a sixth. Germline V gene sequence: CDR1 MNHEY, CDR2 SVGAGI. After removal of 6 bases from V and 4 bases from J, the junction contained 3 bases not matched to a gene. The CDR3 has 14 amino acids. This chain uses TRBV6-5 with TRBJ2-2; 9 bases line up with TRBD1. The TCR originated in a man aged 65-85 years with active or convalescent COVID-19. Sequencing used peripheral blood. As DNA, the CDR3 is TGTGCCAGCAGAACAGGGGGCAGCACCGGGGAGCTGTTTTTT. This gives the protein CASRTGGSTGELFF.